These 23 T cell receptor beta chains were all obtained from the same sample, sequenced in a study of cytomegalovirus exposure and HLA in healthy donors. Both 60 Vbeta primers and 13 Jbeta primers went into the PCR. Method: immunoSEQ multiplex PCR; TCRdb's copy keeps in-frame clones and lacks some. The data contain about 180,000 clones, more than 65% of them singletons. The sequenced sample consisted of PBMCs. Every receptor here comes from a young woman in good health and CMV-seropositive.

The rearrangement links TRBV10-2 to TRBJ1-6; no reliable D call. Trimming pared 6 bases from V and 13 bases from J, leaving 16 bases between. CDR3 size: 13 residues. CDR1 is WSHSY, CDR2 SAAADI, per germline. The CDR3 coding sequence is TGCGCCAGCAGGGACTCGGGCGGGAATCCCCTCCACTTT. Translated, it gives CASRDSGGNPLHF.

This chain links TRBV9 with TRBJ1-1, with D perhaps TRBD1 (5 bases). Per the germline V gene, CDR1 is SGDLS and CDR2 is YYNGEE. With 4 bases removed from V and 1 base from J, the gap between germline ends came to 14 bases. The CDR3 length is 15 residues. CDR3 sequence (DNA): TGTGCCAGCAGCCCTCGGGCAGGGCAGAACACTGAAGCTTTCTTT. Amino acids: CASSPRAGQNTEAFF.

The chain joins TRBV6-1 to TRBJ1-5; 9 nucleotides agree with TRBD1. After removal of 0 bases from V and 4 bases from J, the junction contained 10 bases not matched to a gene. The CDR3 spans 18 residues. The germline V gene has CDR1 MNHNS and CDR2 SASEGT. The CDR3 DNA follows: TGTGCCAGCAGTGAAGCCGGGACAGGGATCTCGTCGAATCAGCCCCAGCATTTT. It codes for CASSEAGTGISSNQPQHF.

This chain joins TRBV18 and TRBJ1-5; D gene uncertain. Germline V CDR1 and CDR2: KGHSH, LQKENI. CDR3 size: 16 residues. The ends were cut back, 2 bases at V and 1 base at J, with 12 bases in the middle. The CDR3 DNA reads TGTGCCAGCTCACCAAGGGCGAGGGCGAGCAATCAGCCCCAGCATTTT. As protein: CASSPRARASNQPQHF. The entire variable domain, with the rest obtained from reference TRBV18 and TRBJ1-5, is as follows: NAGVMQNPRHLVRRRGQEARLRCSPMKGHSHVYWYRQLPEEGLKFMVYLQKENIIDESGMPKERFSAEFPKEGPSILRIQQVVRGDSAAYFCASSPRARASNQPQHFGDGTRLSIL.

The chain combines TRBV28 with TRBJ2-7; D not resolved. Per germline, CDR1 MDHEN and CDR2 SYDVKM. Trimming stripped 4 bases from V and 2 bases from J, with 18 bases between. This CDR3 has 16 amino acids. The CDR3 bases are TGTGCCAGCAGTTCCCCTCCCATGGAGTCGACCTACGAGCAGTACTTC. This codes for CASSSPPMESTYEQYF.

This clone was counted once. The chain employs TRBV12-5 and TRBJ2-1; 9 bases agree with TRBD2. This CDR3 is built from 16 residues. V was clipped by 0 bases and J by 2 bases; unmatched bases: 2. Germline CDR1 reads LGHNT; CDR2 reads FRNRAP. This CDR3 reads CASGLVIAGAYNEQFF. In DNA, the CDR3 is TGTGCTAGTGGTTTGGTAATAGCGGGGGCCTACAATGAGCAGTTCTTC.

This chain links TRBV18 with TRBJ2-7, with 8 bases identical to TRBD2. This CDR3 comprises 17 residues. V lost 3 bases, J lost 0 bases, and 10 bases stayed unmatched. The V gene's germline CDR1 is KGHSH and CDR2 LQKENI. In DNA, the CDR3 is TGTGCCAGCTCACCTACCGGGGGGGGGACGAGCTCCTACGAGCAGTACTTC. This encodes CASSPTGGGTSSYEQYF.

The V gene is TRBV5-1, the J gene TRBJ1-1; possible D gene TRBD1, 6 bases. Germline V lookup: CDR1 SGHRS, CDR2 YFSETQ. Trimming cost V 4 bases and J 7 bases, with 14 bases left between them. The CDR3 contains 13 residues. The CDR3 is CASSGGAGFEAFF. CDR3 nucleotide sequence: TGCGCCAGCAGCGGGGGGGCGGGGTTTGAAGCTTTCTTT.

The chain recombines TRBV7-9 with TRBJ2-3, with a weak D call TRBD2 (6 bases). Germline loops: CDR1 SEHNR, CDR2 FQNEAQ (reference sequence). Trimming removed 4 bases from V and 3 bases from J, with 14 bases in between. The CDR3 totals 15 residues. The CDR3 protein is CASSSRAGSTDTQYF. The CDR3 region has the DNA TGTGCCAGCAGCTCCCGGGCGGGGAGTACAGATACGCAGTATTTT. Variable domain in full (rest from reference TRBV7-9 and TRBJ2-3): DTGVSQNPRHKITKRGQNVTFRCDPISEHNRLYWYRQTLGQGPEFLTYFQNEAQLEKSRLLSDRFSAERPKGSFSTLEIQRTEQGDSAMYLCASSSRAGSTDTQYFGPGTRLTVL.

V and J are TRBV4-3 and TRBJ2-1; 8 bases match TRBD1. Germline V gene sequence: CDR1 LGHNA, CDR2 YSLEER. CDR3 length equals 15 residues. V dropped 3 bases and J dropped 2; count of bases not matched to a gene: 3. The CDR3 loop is CASSQDRAAYNEQFF. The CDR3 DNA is TGCGCCAGCAGCCAGGACAGGGCAGCCTACAATGAGCAGTTCTTC.

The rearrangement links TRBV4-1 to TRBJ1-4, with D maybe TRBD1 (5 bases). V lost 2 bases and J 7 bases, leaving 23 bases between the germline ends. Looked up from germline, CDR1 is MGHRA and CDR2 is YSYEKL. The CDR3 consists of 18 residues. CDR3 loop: CASSQQEMGGGLSEKLFF. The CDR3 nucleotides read TGCGCCAGCAGCCAACAAGAAATGGGGGGAGGGTTGAGTGAAAAACTGTTTTTT.

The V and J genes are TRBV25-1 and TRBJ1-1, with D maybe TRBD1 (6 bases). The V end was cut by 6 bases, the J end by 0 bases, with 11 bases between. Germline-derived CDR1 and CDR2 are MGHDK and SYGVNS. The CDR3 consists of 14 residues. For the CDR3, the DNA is TGTGCCAGCAGCCTACAGGGATTGAACACTGAAGCTTTCTTT. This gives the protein CASSLQGLNTEAFF. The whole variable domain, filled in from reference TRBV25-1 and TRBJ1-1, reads EADIYQTPRYLVIGTGKKITLECSQTMGHDKMYWYQQDPGMELHLIHYSYGVNSTEKGDLSSESTVSRIRTEHFPLTLESARPSHTSQYLCASSLQGLNTEAFFGQGTRLTVV.

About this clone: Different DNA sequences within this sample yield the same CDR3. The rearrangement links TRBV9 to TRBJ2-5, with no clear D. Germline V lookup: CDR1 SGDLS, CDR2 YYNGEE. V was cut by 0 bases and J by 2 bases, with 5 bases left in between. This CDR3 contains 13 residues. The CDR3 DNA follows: TGTGCCAGCAGCGTAGGGCAGCAAGAGACCCAGTACTTC. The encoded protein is CASSVGQQETQYF.

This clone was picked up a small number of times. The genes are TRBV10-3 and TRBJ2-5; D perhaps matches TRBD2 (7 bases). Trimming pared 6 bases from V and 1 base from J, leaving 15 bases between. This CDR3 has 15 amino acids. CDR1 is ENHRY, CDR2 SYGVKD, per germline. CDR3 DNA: TGTGCCATCAGCGAGGTACGGGGGGCCCAAGAGACCCAGTACTTC. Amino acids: CAISEVRGAQETQYF.

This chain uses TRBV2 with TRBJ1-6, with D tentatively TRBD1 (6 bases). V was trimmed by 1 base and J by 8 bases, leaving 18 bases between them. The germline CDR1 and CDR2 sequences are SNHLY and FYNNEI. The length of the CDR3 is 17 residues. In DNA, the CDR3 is TGTGCCAGCAGTGAAGAGGGGGTCCCTTCCCTCGATTCACCCCTCCACTTT. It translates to CASSEEGVPSLDSPLHF.

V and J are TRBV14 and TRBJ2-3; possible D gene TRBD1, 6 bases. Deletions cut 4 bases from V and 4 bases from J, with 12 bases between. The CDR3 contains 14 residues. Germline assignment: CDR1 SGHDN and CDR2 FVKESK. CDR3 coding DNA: TGTGCCAGCAGCCCGGGGACAATGGCAGATACGCAGTATTTT. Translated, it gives CASSPGTMADTQYF.

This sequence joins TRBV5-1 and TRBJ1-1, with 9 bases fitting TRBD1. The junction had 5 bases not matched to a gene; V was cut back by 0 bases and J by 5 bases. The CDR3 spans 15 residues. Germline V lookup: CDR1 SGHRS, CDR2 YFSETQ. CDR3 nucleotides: TGCGCCAGCAGCTTGGCCGGGACAGGGAGAACTGAAGCTTTCTTT. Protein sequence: CASSLAGTGRTEAFF.

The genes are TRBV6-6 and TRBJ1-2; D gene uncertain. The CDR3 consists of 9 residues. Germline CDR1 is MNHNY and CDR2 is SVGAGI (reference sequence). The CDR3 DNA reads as TGTGCTACAACCTATGGCTACACCTTC. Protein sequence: CATTYGYTF.

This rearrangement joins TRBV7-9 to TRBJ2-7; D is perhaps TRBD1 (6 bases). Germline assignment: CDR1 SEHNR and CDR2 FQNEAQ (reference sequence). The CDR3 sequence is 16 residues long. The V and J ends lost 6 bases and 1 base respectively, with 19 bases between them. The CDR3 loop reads CASSNSFWTVSYEQYF. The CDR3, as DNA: TGTGCCAGCAGTAACAGCTTTTGGACAGTGTCCTACGAGCAGTACTTC.

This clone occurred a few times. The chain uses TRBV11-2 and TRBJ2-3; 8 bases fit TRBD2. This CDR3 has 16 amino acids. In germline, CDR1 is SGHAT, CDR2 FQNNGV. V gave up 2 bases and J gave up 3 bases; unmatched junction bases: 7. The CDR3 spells CASSLKLADPTDTQYF. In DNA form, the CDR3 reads TGTGCCAGCAGCTTAAAACTAGCGGATCCGACAGATACGCAGTATTTT.

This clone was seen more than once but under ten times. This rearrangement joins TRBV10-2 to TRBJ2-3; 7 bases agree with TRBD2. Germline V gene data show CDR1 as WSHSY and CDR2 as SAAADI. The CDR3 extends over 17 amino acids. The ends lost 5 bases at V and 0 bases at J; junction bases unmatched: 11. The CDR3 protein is CASSFDLERGSTDTQYF. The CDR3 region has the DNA TGCGCCAGCAGTTTCGATCTGGAGCGGGGAAGCACAGATACGCAGTATTTT.

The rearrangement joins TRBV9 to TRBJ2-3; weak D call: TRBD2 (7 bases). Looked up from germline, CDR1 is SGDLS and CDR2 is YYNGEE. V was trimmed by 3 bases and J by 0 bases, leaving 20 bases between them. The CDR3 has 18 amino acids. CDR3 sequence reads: CASSAWRGGIVSTDTQYF. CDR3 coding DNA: TGTGCCAGCAGCGCCTGGAGGGGGGGAATCGTTAGCACAGATACGCAGTATTTT.

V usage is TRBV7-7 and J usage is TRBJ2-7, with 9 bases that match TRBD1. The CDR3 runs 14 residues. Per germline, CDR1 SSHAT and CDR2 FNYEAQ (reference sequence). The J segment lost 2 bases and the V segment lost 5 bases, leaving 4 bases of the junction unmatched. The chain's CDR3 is CASSPGTGTYEQYF. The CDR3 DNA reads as TGTGCCAGCAGCCCCGGGACAGGGACCTACGAGCAGTACTTC.